The clone carrying this T cell receptor (beta chain) was detected only a few times. Its antigen remains unidentified. This record comes from a study of CD8 T cells in ankylosing spondylitis. Library preparation for TCR beta used quantitative 5'-RACE with molecular barcodes. TCRdb itself ran the 5' RACE reads through MiXCR, one entry per CDR3 protein. The sample lists just over 300,000 distinct CDR3 sequences; 20% were seen once. CDR3 size: 15 residues. CDR1 is DFQATT, CDR2 SNEGSKA, per germline (reference sequence). V gave up 6 bases and J gave up 0 bases, with 12 bases separating them. Study conclusions and caveats: Disease-associated clones were CD8+ and fairly uncommon in peripheral blood. Reported data indicate significant enrichment of disease-linked clones within matched ankylosing spondylitis synovial fluid. Earlier reports found some motif variants in synovial fluid and blood in reactive arthritis.

The chain has TRBV20-1 and TRBJ2-6; D is perhaps TRBD1 or TRBD2 (5 bases each). The TCR was taken from a female donor with ankylosing spondylitis or in good health (not recorded which). Input material: blood, either unsorted or a sorted T cell fraction (not recorded which). The CDR3 bases are TGCAGTGCCGATAGGGGACCCTCTGGGGCCAACGTCCTGACTTTC. Translation: CSADRGPSGANVLTF.